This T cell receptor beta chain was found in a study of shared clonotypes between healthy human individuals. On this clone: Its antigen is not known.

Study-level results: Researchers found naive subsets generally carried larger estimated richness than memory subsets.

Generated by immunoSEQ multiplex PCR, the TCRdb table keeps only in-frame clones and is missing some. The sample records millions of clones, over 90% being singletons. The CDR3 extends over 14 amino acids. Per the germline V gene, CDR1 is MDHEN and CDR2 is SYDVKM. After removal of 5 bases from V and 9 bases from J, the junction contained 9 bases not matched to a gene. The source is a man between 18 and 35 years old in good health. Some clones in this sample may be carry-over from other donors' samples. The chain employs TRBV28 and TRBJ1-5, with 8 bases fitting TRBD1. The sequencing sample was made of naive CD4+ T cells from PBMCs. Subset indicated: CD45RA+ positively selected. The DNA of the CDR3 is TGTGCCAGCAGTGACAGGGGAGATGTGCGGCCCCAGCATTTT. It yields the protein CASSDRGDVRPQHF.